This entry features one T cell receptor beta chain sequence. What it binds is not known. This CDR3 has 15 amino acids. The germline V and J ends were trimmed by 5 bases and 1 base, with 14 bases remaining between them. The germline V gene encodes CDR1 MDHEN and CDR2 SYDVKM. Assay: immunoSEQ multiplex PCR; the TCRdb copy retains only in-frame clones and omits some. Among several thousand clones listed, around 87% were seen once. These data come from a study of PD-1 blockade in classical Hodgkin lymphoma. Relapse was seen in all patients after autologous stem cell transplantation, and brentuximab vedotin exposure was variable. Starting with thawed PBMCs, CD4+ T cells were purified by magnetic negative selection. General study points: TCR diversity rose significantly by C4D1 in CD4+ but not CD8+ cells.

This clonotype was obtained from a human donor with classical Hodgkin lymphoma. The sample here was CD4+ T cells from blood, taken at baseline. The chain is built from TRBV28 and TRBJ2-5, with no clear D. CDR3 in amino acids: CASSPTRGIQETQYF. In nucleotides, the CDR3 is TGTGCCAGCAGTCCCACGCGTGGGATCCAAGAGACCCAGTACTTC.